Below, one T cell receptor (beta chain) is given with its context. Its antigen is currently not known. Base qualities were left out, and no much larger clone turns up one base away. V has 1 base trimmed and J has 3 bases trimmed; junction bases matching no gene number 2. According to the germline V gene (reference sequence), CDR1 reads LGHDT and CDR2 reads YNNKEL. The CDR3 starts with the cysteine, ends with the phenylalanine, and has 16 residues. The retained sequence is limited to the CDR3, 48 bases, with the frame set at the first base. The sample belongs to a study of blood T cell repertoires in COVID-19 (dated by TCRdb to the early 2020s). Some background on the complete study: Samples from collaborators originated in the United States, Italy and Spain and spanned both the acute and convalescent phases of COVID-19. The prospective study material was composed of cDNA or gDNA derived from T cells, B-cell-depleted T cells, or PBMCs. Subjects who had been exposed to COVID-19, were actively infected with it, or had recovered from it provided the deeply sampled blood TCRbeta repertoires that made up the dataset. The repertoires were released in a freely available public database meant as a resource for research on the immune response to SARS-CoV-2. The samples were drawn from two sources: the first 160 participants of the ongoing ImmuneRACE study, and 1,200 or so subjects contributed by 6 global collaborators. Sample metadata almost always included a de-identified subject ID, COVID-19 status, age in years and sex. HLA class I and class II types, where available, came from metadata supplied by the sample provider rather than from assay-based typing.

The immunoSEQ Assay, a bias-controlled multiplex PCR, was used to amplify TCRbeta CDR3 regions from genomic DNA. Under the source paper's analysis protocol: The number of nucleated cells in each sample was estimated by amplification of reference gene primers within the assay. To quantify the absolute abundance of each unique TCRbeta CDR3 rearrangement, sequence reads were collapsed and filtered. For each sample, productive Simpson clonality was calculated as the square root of Simpson's diversity index over productive rearrangements. The table was pulled from immuneACCESS by TCRdb, which kept in-frame rearrangements only. Such tables lose some clones; where checked, under half of the loss comes from unresolved V genes, and the rest has no known cause. The V and J calls and clone size come from that table; D and trimming were worked out from the DNA. The table for this sample lists roughly 290,000 clones; 90% of them were counted only once. Around 6.8% of the sample goes to the ten largest clones.

On the study overall, not on this receptor specifically: The amount of clinical and demographic metadata varied by source and participant and was provided uncurated.

At one collaborating source in Seattle, patients were enrolled during active infection and were followed longitudinally through the course of disease. Collaborating institutions collected whole blood in K2EDTA tubes following their own protocols. For TCRbeta analysis, collaborators shipped samples in one of three forms: frozen whole blood, isolated PBMCs, or DNA extracted from either of those sample types. Rearrangement joined TRBV3-1 (or the pseudogene TRBV3-2) to TRBJ2-3; 12 nucleotides in the junction match TRBD2. Sequenced sample: peripheral blood. The receptor was derived from a woman aged 25-40 years with COVID-19, enrolled during active disease. The DNA sequence reads TGTGCCAGCAGCCAAGGACTAGCGGGAGCAACAGATACGCAGTATTTT. This codes for CASSQGLAGATDTQYF.